This entry describes one T cell receptor (beta chain). This clonotype was seen ten or more times. The antigen it recognizes is unknown. No base quality information exists; no much larger clone differs at one position. These reads were obtained on an Illumina HiSeq 2500. TCR beta libraries were prepared by quantitative 5'-RACE with molecular barcodes. The source study handled its data this way. Disease-linked TCR variants were identified with a new computational method built on a probabilistic model of VDJ rearrangement. The public reads were quality trimmed at Q25 with fastp and then assembled into clones with MiXCR by TCRdb, keeping productive beta chains. Rows with a matching CDR3 protein are joined into one entry that keeps the most common DNA and genes. The V and J calls come from TCRdb's annotation, not from the publication. The sample table holds some 240,000 distinct CDR3 sequences, of which 20% to 30% were seen once. The ten largest clones take up more than 0.6% of the sample.

The data are from a study of CD8 T cells in ankylosing spondylitis (dated by TCRdb to about 2017). Background for the entire study: The study set out to find disease-linked TCR variants by profiling T cell receptor beta repertoires in ankylosing spondylitis patients and healthy donors. The full study cohort comprised 25 ankylosing spondylitis patients and some 110 healthy donors. Peripheral blood samples were taken, and synovial fluid was additionally collected from ankylosing spondylitis patients.

Broader findings and caveats from the paper: According to the report, matched synovial fluid samples from ankylosing spondylitis patients were significantly enriched for the disease-linked clones. Blood from ankylosing spondylitis patients appeared to be characterized by a TCR beta motif made up of several highly homologous amino acid variants. The disease-linked clones had a CD8+ phenotype and were found at relatively low frequencies in peripheral blood. Some of the motif variants had been reported before in the synovial fluid and blood of reactive arthritis patients, a finding that suggests common disease-initiation mechanisms.

Taken from the germline V gene (reference sequence), the CDR1 and CDR2 loops are DFQATT and SNEGSKA. V is reduced by 0 bases and J by 4 bases, leaving a spacing of 25 bases between them. The CDR3 sequence holds 19 residues, the cysteine and phenylalanine included. Only the CDR3 region is kept as DNA, spanning 57 bases read in frame from base 1. This clonotype originated in a male donor with ankylosing spondylitis or in good health (not recorded which). The sample comprised blood, either unsorted or a sorted T cell fraction (not recorded which). The V gene is TRBV20-1 and the J gene is TRBJ1-3; the D segment could be TRBD1, given 5 matching bases. CDR3 region: CSARDLSSRGYSVGNTIYF. The sequenced DNA: TGCAGTGCTAGAGATCTTTCTTCAAGGGGATACTCTGTGGGAAACACCATATATTTT.